This T cell receptor (beta chain) appears in the sequencing data of a study of regulatory T cells in long-lasting Graves disease. The time point here: newly diagnosed GD, antithyroid drugs for less than 3 months. PBMC-extracted RNA yielded the TCR library. Nine milliliters of peripheral blood were taken and placed in EDTA tubes. To make TCR beta libraries, researchers used iRepertoire HTBI primers and Arm-PCR of CDR3 regions. A single record per CDR3 protein comes from TCRdb applying MiXCR to the multiplex PCR reads. The sample contains about 460,000 distinct CDR3 sequences, around 15% of which appear only once. The CDR3 is 14 residues long. Germline lookup yields CDR1 SNHLY and CDR2 FYNNEI. The ends lost 10 bases at V and 1 base at J; junction bases unmatched: 7. This sample also belongs to another study, concerning T cells in Graves' hyperthyroidism and ophthalmopathy.

Sequenced here: peripheral blood mononuclear cells (PBMCs), sampled at new diagnosis, from a patient treated with antithyroid drugs. The clonotype originates from a woman aged 45 to 65 with Graves disease. The V call is TRBV2, the J call TRBJ1-1, with 9 positions matching TRBD1. The CDR3 bases are TGTGCCACCCCGGGACAGGGAGCGAACACTGAAGCTTTCTTT. This encodes CATPGQGANTEAFF. Variable domain in full (rest from reference TRBV2 and TRBJ1-1): EPEVTQTPSHQVTQMGQEVILRCVPISNHLYFYWYRQILGQKVEFLVSFYNNEISEKSEIFDDQFSVERPDGSNFTLKIRSTKLEDSAMYFCATPGQGANTEAFFGQGTRLTVV.